These T cell receptor beta chains were read from a single sample in a study of read filtering for tumor transcriptome and immune sequencing. TCRdb re-called the reads with MiXCR, one entry per CDR3 protein. Among tens of thousands of distinct CDR3 sequences listed, approximately 15% were seen once. The sample consisted of a population of CD138-negative cells sorted from bone marrow. These receptors all come from a donor at least 40 years old with multiple myeloma. CDR3s leave out the opening cysteine and the closing phenylalanine or tryptophan. The order of the fields is V gene, J gene, clone size, CDR3 protein. Rows give clone size only sometimes, using once, few, many, or a class for an expanded clone.

V gene: TRBV18; J gene: TRBJ2-5; clone size: many; CDR3 protein: ASSPIGQEETQY
V gene: TRBV12-3/TRBV12-4; J gene: TRBJ2-2; clone size: few; CDR3 protein: ASSSSGATGELF
V gene: TRBV2; J gene: TRBJ2-2; clone size: NA; CDR3 protein: ASRWDLPNTGELS
V gene: TRBV18; J gene: TRBJ2-3; clone size: many; CDR3 protein: ASSPWTSGSTDTQY
V gene: TRBV25-1; J gene: TRBJ2-1; clone size: many; CDR3 protein: ASSRGITYNEQF
V gene: TRBV5-1; J gene: TRBJ2-3; clone size: many; CDR3 protein: ASSTGQPSDTQY
V gene: TRBV5-1; J gene: TRBJ2-4; clone size: few; CDR3 protein: ASSLADRVQNIQY
V gene: TRBV7-9; J gene: TRBJ2-5; clone size: many; CDR3 protein: ASSLEVEPQETQY
V gene: TRBV6-4; J gene: TRBJ1-5; clone size: many; CDR3 protein: ASSPFQGSNQPQH
V gene: TRBV4-1; J gene: TRBJ2-5; clone size: many; CDR3 protein: ASSQGIGRAVTQY
V gene: TRBV18; J gene: TRBJ2-7; clone size: many; CDR3 protein: ASSQDRYQY
V gene: TRBV12-3/TRBV12-4; J gene: TRBJ1-1; clone size: NA; CDR3 protein: ASTQRAGNTEAF
V gene: TRBV5-1; J gene: TRBJ1-1; clone size: few; CDR3 protein: ASSYTGYAEAF
V gene: TRBV18; J gene: TRBJ2-1; clone size: many; CDR3 protein: ASSLRGGEQF
V gene: TRBV11-2; J gene: TRBJ2-7; clone size: many; CDR3 protein: ASSLDPASGGAYEQY
V gene: TRBV5-1; J gene: TRBJ2-7; clone size: many; CDR3 protein: ASGSGQHREQY
V gene: TRBV12-3/TRBV12-4; J gene: TRBJ1-4; clone size: many; CDR3 protein: ASRVQGDDEKLF
V gene: TRBV20-1; J gene: TRBJ2-1; clone size: medium-sized; CDR3 protein: SVESGTGGDEQF
V gene: TRBV12-3/TRBV12-4; J gene: TRBJ1-5; clone size: many; CDR3 protein: ASSLGGDRGVQPQH
V gene: TRBV2; J gene: TRBJ2-5; clone size: many; CDR3 protein: ASCGQGKSTQY
V gene: TRBV6-2/TRBV6-3; J gene: TRBJ2-7; clone size: many; CDR3 protein: ASSSQGQGAQEQY
V gene: TRBV7-9; J gene: TRBJ2-7; clone size: NA; CDR3 protein: AGSLAADRGEQY
V gene: TRBV20-1; J gene: TRBJ1-5; clone size: many; CDR3 protein: SARARGRTYENQPQH
V gene: TRBV7-9; J gene: TRBJ1-1; clone size: many; CDR3 protein: ASSLSRGTEAF
V gene: TRBV2; J gene: TRBJ2-3; clone size: few; CDR3 protein: ASSERAGGPDTQY
V gene: TRBV20-1; J gene: TRBJ2-3; clone size: once; CDR3 protein: SARGLRQGLTDTQY
V gene: TRBV5-4; J gene: TRBJ1-1; clone size: many; CDR3 protein: ASSLFGVTEAF
V gene: TRBV29-1; J gene: TRBJ1-3; clone size: many; CDR3 protein: SVGTASGSGNTIY